Below, 24 T cell receptor beta chains from the same sample are listed, as sequenced in a study of blood T cells in healthy people across ages (dated by TCRdb to the mid-2010s). The library relied on 5' RACE. Sequencer: Illumina HiSeq 2500. The second PCR ran for about 6 to 12 cycles and used a J-beta primer mix along with a sample-barcoded 5' primer. TCRdb took the public reads, trimmed them with fastp at Q25, ran MiXCR for clone calling and kept in-frame beta chains. When rows share a CDR3 protein, they turn into one entry using the most common DNA and genes. The sample data list approximately 780,000 distinct CDR3 sequences, and around 25% of these were observed just once. The ten largest account for approximately 2.9% of the sample. Separately, the same data were catalogued under a study of T cells of mothers and their children.

Input material: blood. The receptors originated from a boy between 10 and 17 years old in good health.

V gene TRBV7-9 combines with J gene TRBJ2-7, with unresolved D. Per germline, CDR1 SEHNR and CDR2 FQNEAQ (reference sequence). Trimming cost V 3 bases and J 6 bases, with 12 bases left between them. This CDR3 has 13 residues. For the CDR3, the DNA is TGTGCCAGCAGCTTGAGTAGGTCCGGCGAGCAGTACTTC. This gives the protein CASSLSRSGEQYF.

This chain links TRBV5-1 with TRBJ1-2; no clear D gene. This CDR3 is 15 amino acids long. CDR1 and CDR2 (germline): SGHRS, YFSETQ. The V gene lost 0 bases and the J gene lost 12 bases, with 21 bases spanning the gap. CDR3 protein: CASSLGAGVFDEDTF. The CDR3 coding sequence is TGCGCCAGCAGCTTGGGCGCAGGCGTTTTCGATGAGGACACCTTC.

This clonotype was detected a few times. The chain has TRBV6-6 and TRBJ1-1; maybe TRBD1 (5 bases). V was pared by 2 bases and J by 4 bases, with 8 bases between. This CDR3 contains 13 residues. The germline V gene has CDR1 MNHNY and CDR2 SVGAGI (reference sequence). CDR3 nucleotides: TGTGCCAGCAGTTACACGGGACGCACTGAAGCTTTCTTT. It yields the protein CASSYTGRTEAFF.

This clonotype was observed a handful of times. The chain employs TRBV28 and TRBJ2-1; possibly TRBD2 for D (5 bases). CDR1 MDHEN and CDR2 SYDVKM come from the germline V gene. Trimming left V 3 bases short and J 0 bases short, with 6 bases between. The CDR3 length is 14 residues. Here the CDR3 reads CASSFRGSYNEQFF. The CDR3 DNA sequence: TGTGCCAGCAGTTTCCGGGGCTCCTACAATGAGCAGTTCTTC.

The chain links TRBV7-9 to TRBJ2-3; 11 bases align to TRBD1. CDR1 and CDR2 from the germline V gene are SEHNR and FQNEAQ (reference sequence). The CDR3 contains 15 residues. Trimming at V came to 3 bases and at J to 5 bases, leaving 4 bases not matched to a gene. CDR3 protein: CASSFGDRGVDTQYF. The CDR3 DNA is TGTGCCAGCAGCTTCGGGGACAGGGGGGTAGATACGCAGTATTTT.

This clonotype occurred a few times. This rearrangement joins TRBV28 to TRBJ2-7; possible D gene TRBD1, 6 bases. This CDR3 is 13 amino acids long. Germline-derived CDR1 and CDR2 are MDHEN and SYDVKM. V gave up 3 bases and J gave up 6 bases, with 12 bases separating them. CDR3 nucleotides: TGTGCCAGCAGTTTTCTGGGGGCAGGCGAGCAGTACTTC. Encoded protein: CASSFLGAGEQYF. Combining the CDR3 with reference TRBV28 and TRBJ2-7 gives the whole variable domain DVKVTQSSRYLVKRTGEKVFLECVQDMDHENMFWYRQDPGLGLRLIYFSYDVKMKEKGDIPEGYSVSREKKERFSLILESASTNQTSMYLCASSFLGAGEQYFGPGTRLTVT.

This rearrangement joins TRBV11-2 to TRBJ2-5; the match to TRBD2 covers 12 bases. V shed 1 base, J shed 5 bases, and the junction held 8 bases outside the gene matches. The CDR3 contains 17 residues. Per germline, CDR1 SGHAT and CDR2 FQNNGV. CDR3 amino acids: CASSLVPSGGAGETQYF. As DNA, the CDR3 is TGTGCCAGCAGCTTAGTCCCTAGCGGGGGGGCCGGGGAGACCCAGTACTTC. Supplemented by reference TRBV11-2 and TRBJ2-5, the full variable domain reads EAGVAQSPRYKIIEKRQSVAFWCNPISGHATLYWYQQILGQGPKLLIQFQNNGVVDDSQLPKDRFSAERLKGVDSTLKIQPAKLEDSAVYLCASSLVPSGGAGETQYFGPGTRLLVL.

This chain joins TRBV12-3 or TRBV12-4 and TRBJ2-2, with no clear D. With 5 bases removed from V and 5 bases from J, the gap between germline ends came to 18 bases. CDR3 length: 16 residues. The CDR3 bases are TGTGCCAGCAGTCCCAACTCCTTACCAGGAACCGGGGAGCTGTTTTTT. Its translation is CASSPNSLPGTGELFF.

This sequence joins TRBV29-1 and TRBJ2-6; tentative D call: TRBD1 (6 bases). The CDR3 is made up of 18 amino acids. Germline loops: CDR1 SQVTM, CDR2 ANQGSEA. V lost 2 bases and J 1 base, leaving 18 bases between the germline ends. CDR3 nucleotide sequence: TGCAGCGTTGAAACCGGGACACGTACTCGTTCTGGGGCCAACGTCCTGACTTTC. Amino acids: CSVETGTRTRSGANVLTF.

This chain connects TRBV28 to TRBJ2-7; TRBD1 matches 12 bases. CDR1 and CDR2 from the germline V gene are MDHEN and SYDVKM. This CDR3 contains 15 residues. V trimming: 5 bases; J trimming: 11 bases; junction bases outside the gene matches: 13. The CDR3, as DNA: TGTGCCAGCAGTCCCGGGACAGGGGGCCTTGTACGGGAGTACTTC. The encoded protein is CASSPGTGGLVREYF.

This clonotype was seen a few times. The chain links TRBV7-2 to TRBJ2-3; 11 positions agree with TRBD1. Germline CDR1 SGHTA, CDR2 FQGNSA. The CDR3 consists of 17 residues. Trimming cost V 1 base and J 3 bases; bases outside gene matches: 6. The CDR3 reads CASSLVSGQGATDTQYF. CDR3 sequence (DNA): TGTGCCAGCAGCTTAGTCTCCGGACAGGGGGCAACAGATACGCAGTATTTT.

CDR3 residues: CASSLGPNTDTQYF. CDR3 coding DNA: TGTGCCAGCAGCTTGGGGCCTAACACAGATACGCAGTATTTT. The chain links TRBV5-5 to TRBJ2-3; D gene uncertain. The CDR3 totals 14 residues. The germline CDR1 and CDR2 sequences are SGHKS and YYEKEE (reference sequence). Between the trimmed V and J ends, which lost 0 bases and 2 bases, there was a span of 7 bases.

This clonotype was seen a few times. The chain links TRBV12-3 or TRBV12-4 to TRBJ2-5, with TRBD2 matching over 12 bases. Trimming cost V 6 bases and J 11 bases; bases outside gene matches: 10. The length of the CDR3 is 14 residues. CDR3 loop: CASRPSTSGGEQYF. DNA of the CDR3: TGTGCCAGCAGGCCATCGACTAGCGGGGGCGAACAGTACTTC.

This sequence joins TRBV15 and TRBJ2-1; D may be TRBD2 (6 bases). This CDR3 has 15 amino acids. Germline V CDR1 and CDR2: LNHNV, YYDKDF (reference sequence). V shed 5 bases and J shed 10 bases, with 21 bases lying between them. This CDR3 reads CATSGPGGRQWEQFF. For the CDR3, the DNA is TGTGCCACCAGCGGTCCCGGAGGGCGACAATGGGAGCAGTTCTTC.

This clonotype has a handful of counts. The chain has TRBV30 and TRBJ1-4, with TRBD1 matching over 7 bases. The junction had 7 bases not matched to a gene; V was cut back by 2 bases and J by 4 bases. This CDR3 has 15 amino acids. The germline V gene encodes CDR1 GTSNPN and CDR2 SVGIG (reference sequence). Here the CDR3 reads CAWSPVGTVNEKLFF. The CDR3 coding sequence is TGTGCCTGGAGTCCTGTCGGGACAGTTAATGAAAAACTGTTTTTT.

This clonotype was detected a few times. This chain joins TRBV7-9 and TRBJ2-5; 8 nucleotides line up with TRBD2. Gene TRBJ2-7 matches the end of the DNA better, so the J call may be wrong. Germline-derived CDR1 and CDR2 are SEHNR and FQNEAQ (reference sequence). The CDR3 runs to 14 residues. The chain's CDR3 is CASSRRGGPYEQYF. The CDR3 bases are TGTGCCAGCAGCCGTCGGGGGGGTCCCTACGAGCAGTACTTC.

CDR3: CASSQEGQARNTEAFF. The CDR3 nucleotides read TGTGCCAGCAGCCAAGAGGGTCAGGCACGAAACACTGAAGCTTTCTTT. V and J are TRBV14 and TRBJ1-1; D unresolved. Germline lookup yields CDR1 SGHDN and CDR2 FVKESK. V was pared by 0 bases and J by 2 bases, with 13 bases between. CDR3 size: 16 residues. The variable domain in full, completed from reference TRBV14 and TRBJ1-1, reads EAGVTQFPSHSVIEKGQTVTLRCDPISGHDNLYWYRRVMGKEIKFLLHFVKESKQDESGMPNNRFLAERTGGTYSTLKVQPAELEDSGVYFCASSQEGQARNTEAFFGQGTRLTVV.

This clonotype came up a few times. The chain's CDR3 is CASIPSGGAYGEQFF. Written as DNA, the CDR3 is TGTGCCAGCATCCCTAGCGGGGGGGCATACGGTGAGCAGTTCTTC. The chain employs TRBV5-5 and TRBJ2-1; the match to TRBD2 covers 12 bases. This CDR3 has 15 residues. Germline CDR1 SGHKS, CDR2 YYEKEE (reference sequence). J lost 9 bases, V lost 6 bases, and 10 bases had no gene match.

This chain connects TRBV20-1 to TRBJ2-1, with TRBD2 matching 10 bases. Germline CDR1 reads DFQATT; CDR2 reads SNEGSKA (reference sequence). V lost 8 bases and J lost 4; bases outside the gene matches: 14. The CDR3 is made up of 16 amino acids. This CDR3 reads CSFRTPAGGPYNEQFF. The CDR3 bases are TGCAGTTTCCGTACACCAGCGGGGGGGCCTTACAATGAGCAGTTCTTC.

This clonotype was recorded a few times. The chain is built from TRBV6-5 and TRBJ2-4; D is unresolved. This CDR3 is built from 11 residues. V lost 6 bases, J lost 9 bases, and 9 bases lay in between. Germline assignment: CDR1 MNHEY and CDR2 SVGAGI. CDR3 nucleotides: TGTGCCAGCAGCCGATCGGGCATTCAGTACTTC. This encodes CASSRSGIQYF.

The genes are TRBV9 and TRBJ2-1; no definite D call. Germline V CDR1 and CDR2: SGDLS, YYNGEE. V was trimmed by 0 bases and J by 8 bases, leaving 12 bases between them. The CDR3 runs to 14 residues. CDR3 bases: TGTGCCAGCAGCGTAGGCCCTTACCCCTATGAGCAGTTCTTC. Encoded protein: CASSVGPYPYEQFF.

This clonotype was counted a few times. The chain couples TRBV5-1 to TRBJ2-5; D is possibly TRBD2 (5 bases). Per germline, CDR1 SGHRS and CDR2 YFSETQ. This CDR3 has 15 amino acids. Trimming took 0 bases from V and 10 from J, leaving 19 bases between them. The CDR3: CASSLVEGGMSGQYF. In nucleotides, the CDR3 is TGCGCCAGCAGCTTGGTGGAAGGAGGAATGAGTGGCCAGTACTTC.

The table lists this clonotype with a few counts. The chain combines TRBV20-1 with TRBJ2-5; 8 bases align to TRBD1. Germline loops: CDR1 DFQATT, CDR2 SNEGSKA (reference sequence). With V trimmed by 3 bases and J by 5 bases, 5 bases remained unmatched. CDR3 length: 13 residues. CDR3 coding DNA: TGCAGTGCTAGTCCAGGGGGCAAGGAGACCCAGTACTTC. Translation gives CSASPGGKETQYF.

This clonotype was detected only a few times. The genes are TRBV4-1 and TRBJ1-2; D uncertain. The germline gives CDR1 MGHRA, CDR2 YSYEKL. CDR3 length: 13 amino acids. The V gene lost 1 base and the J gene lost 6 bases, with 9 bases spanning the gap. The CDR3 loop is CASSQGRGDGYTF. The CDR3 DNA sequence: TGCGCCAGCAGCCAAGGGCGCGGGGATGGCTACACCTTC.